The 16 T cell receptor beta chains below come from one sample, sequenced in a study of monozygotic twins with inflammatory bowel disease. TCRdb derives one entry per CDR3 protein from the 5' RACE reads, leaving out DNA. The repertoire table contains approximately 400,000 distinct CDR3 sequences. Sample: blood. The receptor source for this set is a human donor with ulcerative colitis or Crohn's disease, or a healthy co-twin of an affected twin (not recorded which).

The V gene is TRBV6-1, the J gene TRBJ1-1; the TCRdb call, TRBD1, lacks DNA for checking. The CDR3 is 14 amino acids. Looked up from germline, CDR1 is MNHNS and CDR2 is SASEGT. The CDR3 protein is CASRPGQMNTEAFF.

The chain has TRBV11-2 and TRBJ1-1. This CDR3 is 16 amino acids long. The germline V gene encodes CDR1 SGHAT and CDR2 FQNNGV. CDR3 sequence reads: CASTFKQRDVGTEAFF.

The rearrangement links TRBV18 to TRBJ2-6; TCRdb outputs TRBD1, but without DNA this stays unchecked. Germline V gives CDR1 KGHSH, CDR2 LQKENI. The CDR3 consists of 18 residues. CDR3 in amino acids: CASSPPGAMSGGANVLTF.

J is TRBJ2-1 and V is TRBV20-1; TCRdb returns TRBD2, unconfirmable since there is no DNA. Germline CDR1 is DFQATT and CDR2 is SNEGSKA (reference sequence). This CDR3 has 15 amino acids. This CDR3 is CSAAPALAGHNEQFF.

V is TRBV29-1 and J is TRBJ1-1. The germline CDR1 and CDR2 sequences are SQVTM and ANQGSEA. The length of the CDR3 is 13 residues. The CDR3 protein is CSVVSTMNTEAFF.

The chain has TRBV30 and TRBJ2-5. Germline CDR1 GTSNPN, CDR2 SVGIG (reference sequence). The CDR3 consists of 11 residues. The CDR3 here is CAWGSGETQYF.

The chain employs TRBV5-4 and TRBJ2-1; lacking DNA, the TRBD2 call made by TCRdb goes unchecked. Germline loops: CDR1 SGHNT, CDR2 YYREEE (reference sequence). CDR3 length equals 16 residues. CDR3 amino acids: CASSWTSGRVAYEQFF.

The CDR3 sequence: CASSFDISGANVLTF. The chain is built from TRBV7-2 and TRBJ2-6. The CDR3 sequence is 15 residues long. Per germline, CDR1 SGHTA and CDR2 FQGNSA. The full variable domain, with the rest looked up from reference TRBV7-2 and TRBJ2-6, is GAGVSQSPSNKVTEKGKDVELRCDPISGHTALYWYRQSLGQGLEFLIYFQGNSAPDKSGLPSDRFSAERTGGSVSTLTIQRTQQEDSAVYLCASSFDISGANVLTFGAGSRLTVL.

The chain carries TRBV11-1 and TRBJ1-1. The length of the CDR3 is 15 residues. The germline V gene has CDR1 SGHAT and CDR2 FQDESV (reference sequence). The CDR3 loop is CASSSLAGLGTEAFF.

V and J are TRBV12-3 or TRBV12-4 and TRBJ2-1; TCRdb's assignment of TRBD1 cannot be checked, as there is no DNA. The CDR3 has 13 residues. The CDR3 is CASRGQGGNEQFF.

V usage is TRBV7-2 and J usage is TRBJ2-7; TCRdb gives TRBD2 as the D gene, but with no DNA this cannot be confirmed. The CDR3 covers 15 residues. The germline CDR1 and CDR2 sequences are SGHTA and FQGNSA. The CDR3 spells CASSSGRRVSYEQYF.

The CDR3 here is CASMGLLLDTQYF. The chain uses TRBV27 and TRBJ2-3; without DNA, the TCRdb call of TRBD1 cannot be checked. The germline V gene encodes CDR1 MNHEY and CDR2 SMNVEV (reference sequence). The CDR3 length is 13 residues.

The chain has TRBV6-5 and TRBJ1-5; TCRdb designates TRBD1, a call that cannot be tested without DNA. Germline CDR1 MNHEY, CDR2 SVGAGI. This CDR3 has 15 residues. CDR3 amino acids: CASSYSKTGGQPQHF.

This rearrangement joins TRBV5-1 to TRBJ1-1. This CDR3 has 14 residues. Germline assignment: CDR1 SGHRS and CDR2 YFSETQ. The CDR3 spells CASSLGRVETEAFF.

The V gene is TRBV5-1, the J gene TRBJ2-1; TCRdb proposes TRBD1, but this gene call is untestable without DNA. From germline, CDR1 is SGHRS and CDR2 YFSETQ. The CDR3 spans 14 residues. The CDR3 protein is CASSLTAGGDEQFF.

The chain recombines TRBV10-3 with TRBJ2-2; no DNA is available, so the TRBD1 call from TCRdb remains unchecked. This CDR3 contains 14 residues. Germline-derived CDR1 and CDR2 are ENHRY and SYGVKD. The CDR3 loop reads CAISETGGTGELFF.